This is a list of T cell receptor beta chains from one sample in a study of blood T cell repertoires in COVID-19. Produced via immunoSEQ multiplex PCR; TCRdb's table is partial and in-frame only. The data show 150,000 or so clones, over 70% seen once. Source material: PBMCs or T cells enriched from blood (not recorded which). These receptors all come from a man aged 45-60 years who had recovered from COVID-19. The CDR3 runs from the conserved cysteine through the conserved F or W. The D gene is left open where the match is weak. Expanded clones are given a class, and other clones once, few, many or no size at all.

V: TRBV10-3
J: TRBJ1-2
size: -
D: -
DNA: TGTGCCATCAGTGACCTCAGGACAGACCTCTATGGCTACACCTTC
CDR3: CAISDLRTDLYGYTF

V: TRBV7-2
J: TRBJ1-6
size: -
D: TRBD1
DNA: TGTGCCAGCAGAGCCCGGGACAGGGGGCTTAATTCACCCCTCCACTTT
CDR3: CASRARDRGLNSPLHF

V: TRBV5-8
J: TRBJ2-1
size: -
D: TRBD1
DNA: TGTGCCAGCAGCCCCGGGACAGCCTTTTACAATGAGCAGTTCTTC
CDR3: CASSPGTAFYNEQFF

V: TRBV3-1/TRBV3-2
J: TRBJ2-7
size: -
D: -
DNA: TGTGCCAGCAGCCCGGACACATCCTACGAGCAGTACTTC
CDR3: CASSPDTSYEQYF

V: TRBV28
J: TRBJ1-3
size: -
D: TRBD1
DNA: TGTGCCAGCAGCGGGGGACAGGGCTGGAACACCATATATTTT
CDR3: CASSGGQGWNTIYF

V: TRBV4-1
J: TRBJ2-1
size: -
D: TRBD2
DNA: TGCGCCAGCAGTACAGCCGGGGGGATCGCCTACAATGAGCAGTTCTTC
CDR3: CASSTAGGIAYNEQFF

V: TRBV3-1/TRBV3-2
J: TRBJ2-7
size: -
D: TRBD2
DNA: TGTGCCAGCAGCCGGACTAGCGGGACACCCTACGAGCAGTACTTC
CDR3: CASSRTSGTPYEQYF

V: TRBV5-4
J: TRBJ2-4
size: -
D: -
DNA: TGTGCCAGCCAACGGGGCGGGGGCACTCTTCTAGCCAAAAACATTCAGTACTTC
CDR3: CASQRGGGTLLAKNIQYF

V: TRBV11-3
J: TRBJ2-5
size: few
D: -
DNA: TGTGCCAGCAGCCAAGGCCAGGGTTCAGAGACCCAGTACTTC
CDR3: CASSQGQGSETQYF

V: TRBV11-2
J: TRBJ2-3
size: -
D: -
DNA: TGTGCCAGCAGCGGTCCCGCGGATACGCAGTATTTT
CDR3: CASSGPADTQYF

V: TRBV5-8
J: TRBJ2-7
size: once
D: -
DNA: TGTGCCAGTATCCGGACAGATGGGTACGAGCAGTACTTC
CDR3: CASIRTDGYEQYF

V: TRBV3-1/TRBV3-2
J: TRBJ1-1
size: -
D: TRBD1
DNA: TGTGCCAGCAGCCAAGAAGGAAGAGGGGGCCACACTGAAGCTTTCTTT
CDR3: CASSQEGRGGHTEAFF

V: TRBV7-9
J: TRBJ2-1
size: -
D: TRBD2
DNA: TGTGCCAGCAGCACCGGGACTAACAATGAGCAGTTCTTC
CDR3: CASSTGTNNEQFF

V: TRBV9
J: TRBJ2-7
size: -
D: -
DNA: TGTGCCAGCAGCGTACAGGGAATCTCCTACGAGCAGTACTTC
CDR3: CASSVQGISYEQYF

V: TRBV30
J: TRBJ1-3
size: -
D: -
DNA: TGTGCCTGGAGTGCCTCGTCCTCTGGAAACACCATATATTTT
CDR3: CAWSASSSGNTIYF

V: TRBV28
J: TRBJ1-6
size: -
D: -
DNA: TGTGCCAGCCGTAGAGCGGGCAGAGCAATTTCACCCCTCCACTTT
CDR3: CASRRAGRAISPLHF

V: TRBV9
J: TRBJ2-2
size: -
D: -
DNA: TGTGCCAGCAGCGTAGATCAGAACACCGGGGAGCTGTTTTTT
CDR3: CASSVDQNTGELFF